The sequence of this TCR beta chain was determined in a study of T cells in Graves' hyperthyroidism and ophthalmopathy. Points from the study as a whole: Expanded thyroid clonotypes (above 0.001) were mostly also found in blood. Model output signaled ophthalmopathy a median approximately 6.2 months ahead of onset.

Template material for amplifying TCR beta CDR3 regions consisted of RNA transcripts. An initial round of RT-PCR targeting the TCR CDR3 relied on the HTBI primer set. One entry per CDR3 protein, called by TCRdb with MiXCR from the multiplex PCR reads. The sample contains around 300,000 distinct CDR3 sequences, approximately 14% of which appear only once. The table lists this clonotype with many counts. The target antigen is unknown. Germline V gene sequence: CDR1 DFQATT, CDR2 SNEGSKA (reference sequence). This CDR3 region has 12 residues. V dropped 4 bases and J dropped 4 bases, with 11 bases sitting between them.

This receptor was taken from a woman aged 40 to 50 with Graves' hyperthyroidism. Sequencing was performed on blood. V is TRBV20-1 and J is TRBJ2-7; D uncertain. Written as DNA, the CDR3 is TGCAGTGCTACAGGAGAACCTTACGAGCAGTACTTC. This translates into CSATGEPYEQYF.